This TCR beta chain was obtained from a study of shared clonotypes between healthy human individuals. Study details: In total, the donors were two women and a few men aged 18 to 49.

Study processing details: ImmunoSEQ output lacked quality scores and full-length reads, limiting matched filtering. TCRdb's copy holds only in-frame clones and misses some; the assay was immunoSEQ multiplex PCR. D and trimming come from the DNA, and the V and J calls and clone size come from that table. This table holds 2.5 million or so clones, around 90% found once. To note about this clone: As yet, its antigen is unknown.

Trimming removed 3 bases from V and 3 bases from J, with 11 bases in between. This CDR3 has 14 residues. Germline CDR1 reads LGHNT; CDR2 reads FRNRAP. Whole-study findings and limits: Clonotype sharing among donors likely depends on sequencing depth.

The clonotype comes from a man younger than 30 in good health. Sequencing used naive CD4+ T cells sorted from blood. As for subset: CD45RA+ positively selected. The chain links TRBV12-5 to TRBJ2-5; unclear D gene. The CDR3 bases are TGTGCTAGTGGTTTCCTTTTGCGAGAAGAGACCCAGTACTTC. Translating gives CASGFLLREETQYF.